This T cell receptor (beta chain) was obtained from a study of T-cell memory formation after mild COVID-19. This CDR3 has 12 amino acids. The V end was cut by 5 bases, the J end by 7 bases, with 6 bases between. CDR1 is MNHEY and CDR2 is SVGEGT in the germline V gene. TCRdb re-called the 5' RACE reads with MiXCR, one entry per CDR3 protein. The table has 540,000 or so distinct CDR3 sequences, around 21% seen once. The sample was PBMCs or a T cell subset sorted from them (not recorded which). The chain uses TRBV6-2 or TRBV6-3 and TRBJ1-6; the D is unclear. This TCR derives from an adult woman who had mild COVID-19 (a few samples of this study predate the infection). Cell type and time point are not known. CDR3 residues: CASSQQNSPLHF. CDR3 DNA: TGTGCCAGCAGTCAACAGAATTCACCCCTCCACTTT.